This T cell receptor beta chain came from a study of blood T cell repertoires in COVID-19. This CDR3 comprises 14 residues. J lost 5 bases, V lost 4 bases, and 7 bases had no gene match. Germline assignment: CDR1 SGHDT and CDR2 YYEEEE. Original methodology: Using reference gene primer amplification, nucleated cell counts were estimated. Sequencing used immunoSEQ multiplex PCR; TCRdb keeps in-frame clones, though not all of them. The V and J calls and clone size are taken from that table; D and trimming were inferred from the DNA. The profile covers around 200,000 clones, with approximately 87% appearing a single time and about 0.95% taken by the ten largest.

Sequenced input: peripheral blood. The TCR originated in a woman aged 18 to 35 who had recovered from COVID-19. The V and J genes are TRBV5-6 and TRBJ2-3; TRBD1 matches 7 bases. The CDR3 reads CASSPSPGGDTQYF. CDR3 nucleotide sequence: TGTGCCAGCAGCCCATCGCCAGGGGGAGATACGCAGTATTTT.